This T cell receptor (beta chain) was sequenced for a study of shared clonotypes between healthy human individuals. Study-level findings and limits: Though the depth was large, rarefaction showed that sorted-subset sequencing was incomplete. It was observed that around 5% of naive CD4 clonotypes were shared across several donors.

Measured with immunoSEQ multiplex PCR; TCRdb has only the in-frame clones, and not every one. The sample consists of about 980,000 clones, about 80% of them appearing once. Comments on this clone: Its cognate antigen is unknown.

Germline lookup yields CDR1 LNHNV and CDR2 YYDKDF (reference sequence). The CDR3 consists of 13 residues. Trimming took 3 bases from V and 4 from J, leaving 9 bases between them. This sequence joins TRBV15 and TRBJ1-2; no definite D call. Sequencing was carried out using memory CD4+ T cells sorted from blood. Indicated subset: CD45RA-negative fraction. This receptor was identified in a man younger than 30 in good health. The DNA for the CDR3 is TGTGCCACCAGCAGTATAGGACCCTATGGCTACACCTTC. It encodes CATSSIGPYGYTF.